This entry lists 16 T cell receptor beta chains sequenced from one sample in a study of cytomegalovirus exposure and HLA in healthy donors. With 60 Vbeta and 13 Jbeta primers, the PCR was carried out. Clones were read by immunoSEQ multiplex PCR, and TCRdb kept only the in-frame ones, dropping some. Of tens of thousands of clones listed, 65% to 70% are singletons. Sequences were obtained from PBMCs. The source is a woman aged 25 to 39 in good health and CMV-seronegative.

The chain combines TRBV5-6 with TRBJ2-7; 8 bases are a match to TRBD1. Germline lookup yields CDR1 SGHDT and CDR2 YYEEEE. The ends lost 0 bases at V and 3 bases at J; junction bases unmatched: 5. CDR3 length: 15 residues. The CDR3 loop is CASSLGQGSLYEQYF. The CDR3 DNA follows: TGTGCCAGCAGCTTGGGACAGGGGTCCCTCTACGAGCAGTACTTC.

This clone was recorded a few times. The V gene is TRBV2, the J gene TRBJ1-5, with D uncertain. V gave up 6 bases and J gave up 9 bases, with 9 bases separating them. Germline V gene data show CDR1 as SNHLY and CDR2 as FYNNEI. CDR3 length equals 11 residues. CDR3 amino acids: CASSDPGPQHF. CDR3 sequence (DNA): TGTGCCAGCAGCGACCCAGGGCCCCAGCATTTT. The full variable domain, rest sourced from reference TRBV2 and TRBJ1-5, is EPEVTQTPSHQVTQMGQEVILRCVPISNHLYFYWYRQILGQKVEFLVSFYNNEISEKSEIFDDQFSVERPDGSNFTLKIRSTKLEDSAMYFCASSDPGPQHFGDGTRLSIL.

V is TRBV18 and J is TRBJ1-1, with 7 bases that match TRBD1. The CDR3 runs 15 residues. The junction had 8 bases not matched to a gene; V was cut back by 6 bases and J by 1 base. Looked up from germline, CDR1 is KGHSH and CDR2 is LQKENI. The CDR3 protein is CASSAGGRQNTEAFF. The CDR3 DNA follows: TGTGCCAGCTCGGCAGGGGGGAGACAGAACACTGAAGCTTTCTTT.

V gene TRBV4-2 combines with J gene TRBJ1-2, with D hard to call. This CDR3 contains 12 residues. Germline CDR1 LGHNA, CDR2 YNFKEQ. Trimming pared 0 bases from V and 11 bases from J, leaving 10 bases between. The chain's CDR3 is CASSQDQAGYTF. CDR3 DNA: TGTGCCAGCAGCCAAGATCAGGCGGGTTACACCTTC.

This clone was observed a handful of times. This chain joins TRBV28 and TRBJ1-2; a weak D match, TRBD1 (5 bases). The CDR3 contains 12 residues. The germline V gene has CDR1 MDHEN and CDR2 SYDVKM. The V end was cut by 3 bases, the J end by 8 bases, with 10 bases between. Written as DNA, the CDR3 is TGTGCCAGCAGTTTCGCAGGGATAGGCTACACCTTC. It yields the protein CASSFAGIGYTF.

This clone is judged medium-sized. In nucleotides, the CDR3 is TGTGCCAGCAGTGAACTGCAGATGAACACTGAAGCTTTCTTT. Translating gives CASSELQMNTEAFF. V gene TRBV2 combines with J gene TRBJ1-1; D gene ambiguous. CDR1 is SNHLY and CDR2 is FYNNEI in the germline V gene. CDR3 length: 14 residues. Trimming took 2 bases from V and 0 from J, leaving 7 bases between them. The full variable domain, with the rest looked up from reference TRBV2 and TRBJ1-1, is EPEVTQTPSHQVTQMGQEVILRCVPISNHLYFYWYRQILGQKVEFLVSFYNNEISEKSEIFDDQFSVERPDGSNFTLKIRSTKLEDSAMYFCASSELQMNTEAFFGQGTRLTVV.

As regards this clone: A read error is likely, as this CDR3 ends without the conserved phenylalanine or tryptophan. The V gene is TRBV19, the J gene TRBJ2-7; D might be TRBD2 (6 bases). Trimming removed 6 bases at V and 2 bases at J, with 14 bases between. The CDR3 sequence is 14 residues long. CDR1 LNHDA and CDR2 SQIVND come from the germline V gene (reference sequence). CDR3: CASSPFGSAYEQYL. The CDR3 DNA is TGTGCCAGTAGCCCGTTCGGGAGTGCCTACGAGCAGTACTTA.

In this sample, this clone turned up a few times. Given a far larger clone just one base away, this is likely a sequencing read error. This chain joins TRBV27 and TRBJ1-1; 7 nucleotides align to TRBD1. Germline V gives CDR1 MNHEY, CDR2 SMNVEV (reference sequence). The CDR3 covers 15 residues. Germline trimming cut 6 bases from V and 10 bases from J; bases unmatched to any gene: 17. The CDR3 sequence: CASSLARSGGVRAFF. The CDR3 bases are TGTGCCAGCAGCCTCGCGCGTTCAGGGGGTGTAAGAGCTTTCTTT.

In this sample, this clone turned up a few times. The chain combines TRBV4-2 with TRBJ1-3; unclear D gene. CDR1 and CDR2 from the germline V gene are LGHNA and YNFKEQ. V lost 4 bases, J lost 0 bases, and 16 bases lay in between. CDR3 length equals 17 residues. CDR3 in amino acids: CASSPRPGLYSGNTIYF. The CDR3 DNA reads TGTGCCAGCAGCCCACGTCCAGGACTCTACTCTGGAAACACCATATATTTT.

This clone has only a few counts. CDR3 loop: CASSSRGESNQPQHF. The CDR3 region has the DNA TGCGCCAGCAGCTCTCGGGGGGAAAGCAATCAGCCCCAGCATTTT. This chain joins TRBV5-1 and TRBJ1-5, with D tentatively TRBD1 (5 bases). This CDR3 spans 15 amino acids. Germline CDR1 and CDR2: SGHRS and YFSETQ. The germline V and J ends were trimmed by 3 bases and 1 base, with 11 bases remaining between them.

The J gene is TRBJ1-4, the V gene TRBV5-4; possibly TRBD1 for D (5 bases). The CDR3 length is 15 residues. V was clipped by 4 bases and J by 4 bases, with 14 bases between them. CDR1 is SGHNT and CDR2 is YYREEE in the germline V gene (reference sequence). CDR3 sequence reads: CASSPGGQGNEKLFF. CDR3 sequence (DNA): TGTGCCAGCAGCCCCGGTGGGCAGGGTAATGAAAAACTGTTTTTT.

The rearrangement joins TRBV18 to TRBJ2-5, with a tentative D call TRBD2 (6 bases). The V gene lost 0 bases and the J gene lost 4 bases, with 6 bases spanning the gap. The CDR3 contains 13 residues. Germline V lookup: CDR1 KGHSH, CDR2 LQKENI. CDR3 sequence reads: CASSPPSGETQYF. CDR3 nucleotides: TGTGCCAGCTCACCACCTAGCGGAGAGACCCAGTACTTC.

A few counts support this clone. The chain recombines TRBV6-5 with TRBJ1-6; perhaps TRBD1 as D (5 bases). V lost 5 bases and J lost 6, with 11 bases in between. CDR1 MNHEY and CDR2 SVGAGI come from the germline V gene. The CDR3 extends over 14 amino acids. The CDR3 bases are TGTGCCAGCAGTGTAAACGGGGGTAATTCACCCCTCCACTTT. Translated, it gives CASSVNGGNSPLHF.

The chain uses TRBV5-6 and TRBJ2-5, with TRBD2 as a possible D gene (5 bases). CDR3 size: 15 residues. CDR1 and CDR2 from the germline V gene are SGHDT and YYEEEE. Trimming left V 2 bases short and J 2 bases short, with 13 bases between. The CDR3 sequence is CASSFGRRGQETQYF. In nucleotides, the CDR3 is TGTGCCAGCAGCTTCGGGCGTAGAGGGCAAGAGACCCAGTACTTC.

The chain combines TRBV18 with TRBJ2-2; tentatively, D is TRBD1 (5 bases). CDR3 size: 14 residues. CDR1 KGHSH and CDR2 LQKENI come from the germline V gene. Trimming pared 6 bases from V and 3 bases from J, leaving 11 bases between. CDR3 sequence: CASSLGRDTGELFF. Written as DNA, the CDR3 is TGTGCCAGCTCCCTAGGCAGGGACACCGGGGAGCTGTTTTTT. Complete variable domain (other parts from reference TRBV18 and TRBJ2-2): NAGVMQNPRHLVRRRGQEARLRCSPMKGHSHVYWYRQLPEEGLKFMVYLQKENIIDESGMPKERFSAEFPKEGPSILRIQQVVRGDSAAYFCASSLGRDTGELFFGEGSRLTVL.

Details on this clone: The identical CDR3 is also encoded by other nucleotide sequences in the sample. The rearrangement joins TRBV14 to TRBJ1-2; no reliable D call. The ends were cut back, 1 base at V and 2 bases at J, with 5 bases in the middle. CDR1 SGHDN and CDR2 FVKESK come from the germline V gene. This CDR3 is 13 amino acids long. The CDR3 region has the DNA TGTGCCAGCAGCCAAGGGCAGAACTATGGCTACACCTTC. Translated, it gives CASSQGQNYGYTF.